This T cell receptor (beta chain) was identified during a study of blood T cell repertoires in COVID-19. On the study more broadly: Acute and convalescent COVID-19 specimens originated in the United States, Italy and Spain. PBMCs, B-cell-depleted T cells, or T cells provided the cDNA or gDNA that made up the material.

Worth noting for this clone: The sample has other DNA sequences that encode this CDR3 too.

The CDR3 contains 12 residues. Germline assignment: CDR1 SGHRS and CDR2 YFSETQ. V shed 0 bases and J shed 6 bases, with 7 bases lying between them. Authors' data handling: Amplification with reference gene primers provided the estimates of nucleated cell counts. Generated by immunoSEQ multiplex PCR, the TCRdb table keeps only in-frame clones and is missing some. That table furnishes V, J and clone size, whereas the DNA furnished D and trimming. Of some 250,000 clones in the sample, 86% were seen once. Sequencing used peripheral blood. This receptor was identified in a man younger than 45 who had recovered from COVID-19. The chain employs TRBV5-1 and TRBJ2-7; D perhaps matches TRBD2 (5 bases). The CDR3: CASSLGRGEQYF. CDR3 nucleotide sequence: TGCGCCAGCAGCTTGGGCCGGGGCGAGCAGTACTTC. Complete variable domain (other parts from reference TRBV5-1 and TRBJ2-7): KAGVTQTPRYLIKTRGQQVTLSCSPISGHRSVSWYQQTPGQGLQFLFEYFSETQRNKGNFPGRFSGRQFSNSRSEMNVSTLELGDSALYLCASSLGRGEQYFGPGTRLTVT.